The clone carrying this T cell receptor beta chain was recorded only once. Profiled with immunoSEQ multiplex PCR; TCRdb holds only in-frame clones, not every one. The sample contains tens of thousands of clones, around four fifths of which appear only once. The sample comes from a study of neoadjuvant anti-PD-1 for oral cavity cancer. The CDR3 runs 14 residues. Trimming removed 4 bases from V and 1 base from J, with 7 bases in between. The germline V gene has CDR1 MNHNY and CDR2 SVGAGI (reference sequence). The origin of this receptor is a person aged 40-85 years with oral cavity squamous cell carcinoma. This chain joins TRBV6-6 and TRBJ2-2, with D possibly being TRBD1 (5 bases). The input for sequencing was PBMCs, taken before nivolumab (anti-PD-1) treatment. The CDR3 DNA is TGTGCCAGCAGTTTCAGGGTGAACACCGGGGAGCTGTTTTTT. Its protein product is CASSFRVNTGELFF.